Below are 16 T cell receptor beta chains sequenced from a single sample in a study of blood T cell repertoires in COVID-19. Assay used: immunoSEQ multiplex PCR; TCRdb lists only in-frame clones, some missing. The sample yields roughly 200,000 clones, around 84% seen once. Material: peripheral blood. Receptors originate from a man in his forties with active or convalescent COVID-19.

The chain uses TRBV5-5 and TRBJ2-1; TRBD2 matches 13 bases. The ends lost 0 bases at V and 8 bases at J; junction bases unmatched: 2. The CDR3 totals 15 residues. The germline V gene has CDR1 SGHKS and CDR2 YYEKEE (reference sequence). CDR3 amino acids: CASSLVLAGGHEQFF. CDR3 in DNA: TGTGCCAGCAGCTTGGTACTAGCGGGGGGGCATGAGCAGTTCTTC.

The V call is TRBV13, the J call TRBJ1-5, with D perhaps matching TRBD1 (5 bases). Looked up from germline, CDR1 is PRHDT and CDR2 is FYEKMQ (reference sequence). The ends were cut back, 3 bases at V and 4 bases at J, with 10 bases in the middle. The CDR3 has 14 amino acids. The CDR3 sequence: CASSFGRANQPQHF. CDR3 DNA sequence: TGTGCCAGCAGCTTTGGCAGGGCAAATCAGCCCCAGCATTTT.

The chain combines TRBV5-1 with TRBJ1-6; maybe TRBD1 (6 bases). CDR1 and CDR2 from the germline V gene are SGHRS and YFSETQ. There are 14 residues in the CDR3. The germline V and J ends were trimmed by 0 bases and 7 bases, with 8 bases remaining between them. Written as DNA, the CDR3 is TGCGCCAGCAGCTTGGGACAGGAGAATTCACCCCTCCACTTT. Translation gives CASSLGQENSPLHF.

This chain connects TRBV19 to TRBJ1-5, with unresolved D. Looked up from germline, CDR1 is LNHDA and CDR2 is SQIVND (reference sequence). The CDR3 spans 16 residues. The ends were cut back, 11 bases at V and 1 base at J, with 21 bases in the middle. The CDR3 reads CASQAPIYESNQPQHF. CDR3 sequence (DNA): TGTGCCTCCCAGGCCCCGATATATGAGAGCAATCAGCCCCAGCATTTT.

This CDR3 reads CASSERSGIGNTIYF. The CDR3 DNA follows: TGTGCCAGCAGTGAAAGGTCCGGGATTGGAAACACCATATATTTT. The chain carries TRBV2 and TRBJ1-3; D is unclear. Per the germline V gene, CDR1 is SNHLY and CDR2 is FYNNEI. The CDR3 extends over 15 amino acids. Deletions cut 2 bases from V and 3 bases from J, with 11 bases between.

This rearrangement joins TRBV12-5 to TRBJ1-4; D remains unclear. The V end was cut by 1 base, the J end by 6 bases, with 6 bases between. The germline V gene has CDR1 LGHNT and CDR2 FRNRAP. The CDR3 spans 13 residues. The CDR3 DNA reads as TGTGCTAGTGGTTTGGGGGCCGATGAAAAACTGTTTTTT. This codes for CASGLGADEKLFF.

The DNA of the CDR3 is TGTGCCAGCAGCAACACCCTGACAGGGAACGGGGAGCTGTTTTTT. Translation: CASSNTLTGNGELFF. The rearrangement links TRBV7-9 to TRBJ2-2, with 7 bases aligning to TRBD1. The germline CDR1 and CDR2 sequences are SEHNR and FQNEAQ (reference sequence). The CDR3 spans 15 residues. After removal of 5 bases from V and 7 bases from J, the junction contained 10 bases not matched to a gene.

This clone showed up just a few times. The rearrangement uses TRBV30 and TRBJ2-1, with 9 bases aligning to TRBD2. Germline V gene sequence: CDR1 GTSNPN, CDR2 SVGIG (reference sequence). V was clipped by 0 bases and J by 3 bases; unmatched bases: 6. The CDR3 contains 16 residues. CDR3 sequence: CAWSVKSGGYYNEQFF. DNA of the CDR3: TGTGCCTGGAGTGTAAAAAGCGGGGGGTACTACAATGAGCAGTTCTTC.

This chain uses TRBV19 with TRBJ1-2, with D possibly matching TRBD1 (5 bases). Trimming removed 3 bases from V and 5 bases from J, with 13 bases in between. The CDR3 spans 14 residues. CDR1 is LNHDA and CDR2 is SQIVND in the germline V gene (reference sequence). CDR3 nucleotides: TGTGCCAGTAGTATCTCAGGGATAGGTTATGGCTACACCTTC. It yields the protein CASSISGIGYGYTF.

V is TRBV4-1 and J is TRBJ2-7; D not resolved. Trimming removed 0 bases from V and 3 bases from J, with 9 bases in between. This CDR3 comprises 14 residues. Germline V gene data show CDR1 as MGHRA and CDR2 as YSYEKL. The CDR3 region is CASSQDSVLYEQYF. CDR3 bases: TGCGCCAGCAGCCAAGATTCCGTCCTCTACGAGCAGTACTTC.

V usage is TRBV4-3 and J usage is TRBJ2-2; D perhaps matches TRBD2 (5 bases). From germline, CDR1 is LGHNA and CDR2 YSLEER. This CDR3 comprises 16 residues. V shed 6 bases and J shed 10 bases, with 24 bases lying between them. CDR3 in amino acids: CASSYSRRAVFVELFF. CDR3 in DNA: TGCGCCAGCAGTTACTCAAGGCGGGCTGTATTTGTGGAGCTGTTTTTT.

The CDR3 DNA follows: TGTGCCAGCAGCCCGCAGGGGAAAGAGACCCAGTACTTC. It translates to CASSPQGKETQYF. The chain carries TRBV12-3 or TRBV12-4 and TRBJ2-5; TRBD1 might be the D (6 bases). This CDR3 region has 13 residues. The V gene lost 6 bases and the J gene lost 3 bases, with 11 bases spanning the gap.

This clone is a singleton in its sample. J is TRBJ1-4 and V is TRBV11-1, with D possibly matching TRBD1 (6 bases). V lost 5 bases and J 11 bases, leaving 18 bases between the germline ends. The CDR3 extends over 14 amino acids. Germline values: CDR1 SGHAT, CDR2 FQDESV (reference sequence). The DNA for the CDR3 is TGTGCCAGCAGCACGCGGGACACGGGGGGCAAACTGTTTTTT. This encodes CASSTRDTGGKLFF.

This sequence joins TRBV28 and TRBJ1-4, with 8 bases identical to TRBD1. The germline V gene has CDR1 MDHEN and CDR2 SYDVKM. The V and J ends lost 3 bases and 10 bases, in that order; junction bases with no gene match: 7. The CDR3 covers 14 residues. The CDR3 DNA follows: TGTGCCAGCAGTTTGCAGGGGGCGCAATCAAAACTGTTTTTT. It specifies CASSLQGAQSKLFF.

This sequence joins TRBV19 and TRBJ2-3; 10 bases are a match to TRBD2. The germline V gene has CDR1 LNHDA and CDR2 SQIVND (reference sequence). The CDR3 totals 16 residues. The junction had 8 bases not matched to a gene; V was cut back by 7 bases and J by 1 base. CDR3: CASTPFLAGGTDTQYF. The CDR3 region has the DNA TGTGCCAGTACCCCCTTTCTAGCGGGGGGCACAGATACGCAGTATTTT.

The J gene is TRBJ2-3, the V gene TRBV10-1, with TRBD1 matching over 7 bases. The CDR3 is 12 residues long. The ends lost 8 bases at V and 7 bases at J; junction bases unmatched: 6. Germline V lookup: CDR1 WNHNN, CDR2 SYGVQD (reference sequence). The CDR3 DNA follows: TGCGCCAGCGGACAGGCACCTTATACGCAGTATTTT. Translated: CASGQAPYTQYF.